A single sample is the source of the 25 T cell receptor beta chains below, sequenced in a study of T-cell reconstitution after alpha-beta-depleted transplantation in children. As it was prepared, the TCRbeta library received unique molecular identifiers. Via MiXCR, TCRdb re-called the PCR reads, giving one row per CDR3 protein. The repertoire holds about 200,000 distinct CDR3 sequences, 8.4% seen once, with 35% to 40% in the top ten. The sample was PBMCs, mostly from graft donor cells, taken 360 days after TCRalphabeta/CD19-depleted stem cell transplant. These receptors were taken from a male patient between 2 and 10 years old who had a stem cell transplant for acute myeloid leukemia, so the T cells may come from the graft donor.

This clonotype was found many times. This chain links TRBV20-1 with TRBJ2-7; 8 bases align to TRBD1. CDR1 and CDR2 from the germline V gene are DFQATT and SNEGSKA (reference sequence). V was pared by 5 bases and J by 0 bases, with 9 bases of the junction left unmatched. The CDR3 sequence is 15 residues long. The CDR3 region has the DNA TGCAGTGCTGGGGACAGGACGGGGACCTCCTACGAGCAGTACTTC. It is translated as CSAGDRTGTSYEQYF.

This clonotype was recorded many times. The chain recombines TRBV20-1 with TRBJ2-1, with D perhaps TRBD2 (6 bases). Germline V gene lookup returns CDR1 DFQATT and CDR2 SNEGSKA (reference sequence). The ends were cut back, 4 bases at V and 5 bases at J, with 12 bases in the middle. The CDR3 extends over 13 amino acids. The CDR3 region is CSATLSGDNEQFF. The CDR3, as DNA: TGCAGTGCTACCCTTAGCGGAGACAATGAGCAGTTCTTC.

This chain uses TRBV6-5 with TRBJ2-1, with 10 bases that match TRBD2. Germline loops: CDR1 MNHEY, CDR2 SVGAGI. The CDR3 totals 17 residues. The V and J ends lost 6 bases and 4 bases, in that order; junction bases with no gene match: 12. CDR3 coding DNA: TGTGCCAGCAGACAAGACCTAGCGGGAGAGGTGTACAATGAGCAGTTCTTC. Its protein is CASRQDLAGEVYNEQFF.

This clonotype was counted at least ten times. The chain couples TRBV5-5 to TRBJ1-2; maybe TRBD1 (6 bases). Germline lookup yields CDR1 SGHKS and CDR2 YYEKEE (reference sequence). The CDR3 is made up of 16 amino acids. V shed 0 bases and J shed 8 bases, with 20 bases lying between them. This chain's CDR3 is CASSLDPTTGFYGYTF. CDR3 sequence (DNA): TGTGCCAGCAGCTTGGACCCGACAACAGGGTTTTACGGCTACACCTTC.

The chain is built from TRBV5-1 and TRBJ1-2, with 7 bases identical to TRBD1. CDR1 is SGHRS and CDR2 is YFSETQ in the germline V gene. The ends lost 2 bases at V and 6 bases at J; junction bases unmatched: 1. This CDR3 is 12 amino acids long. CDR3 protein: CASSFDRDGYTF. The CDR3 nucleotides are TGCGCCAGCAGCTTCGACAGGGATGGCTACACCTTC.

The chain joins TRBV5-1 to TRBJ1-2; tentatively, D is TRBD1 (5 bases). This CDR3 is 15 amino acids long. From germline, CDR1 is SGHRS and CDR2 YFSETQ. Trimming shortened V by 0 bases and J by 0 bases, and 9 bases separated the two germline ends. CDR3 residues: CASSLGATANYGYTF. DNA of the CDR3: TGCGCCAGCAGCTTGGGAGCGACAGCTAACTATGGCTACACCTTC.

The CDR3 protein is CASSLTGLLAKNIQYF. The CDR3 DNA follows: TGCGCCAGCAGCCTCACAGGACTACTAGCCAAAAACATTCAGTACTTC. J is TRBJ2-4 and V is TRBV5-1; tentative D call: TRBD2 (6 bases). V was pared by 4 bases and J by 0 bases, with 14 bases between. Per germline, CDR1 SGHRS and CDR2 YFSETQ. The length of the CDR3 is 16 residues.

There are many counts of this clonotype. J is TRBJ1-5 and V is TRBV20-1; TRBD1 matches 7 bases. Germline CDR1 reads DFQATT; CDR2 reads SNEGSKA (reference sequence). Trimming at V came to 6 bases and at J to 5 bases, leaving 7 bases not matched to a gene. CDR3 length: 13 residues. CDR3 sequence: CSALTGSDQPQHF. The CDR3 nucleotides read TGCAGTGCCCTGACAGGGAGTGATCAGCCCCAGCATTTT.

This clonotype occurred a few times. The chain joins TRBV29-1 to TRBJ2-1; D perhaps matches TRBD1 (5 bases). The CDR3 runs to 14 residues. CDR1 and CDR2 from the germline V gene are SQVTM and ANQGSEA. V was clipped by 4 bases and J by 2 bases, with 12 bases between them. The CDR3 loop is CSVAGPLTYNEQFF. The CDR3 region has the DNA TGCAGCGTTGCAGGGCCCCTCACCTACAATGAGCAGTTCTTC.

At least ten counts were recorded for this clonotype. The chain links TRBV20-1 to TRBJ2-1; D remains ambiguous. V dropped 0 bases and J dropped 0 bases, with 12 bases sitting between them. CDR3 length: 16 residues. Looked up from germline, CDR1 is DFQATT and CDR2 is SNEGSKA (reference sequence). CDR3: CSARDQFGASYNEQFF. Here the CDR3 DNA reads TGCAGTGCTAGAGATCAATTCGGTGCCTCCTACAATGAGCAGTTCTTC.

The CDR3 DNA reads TGTGCCAGCAGTACCGGGACAGGGTATAGAGAGACCCAGTACTTC. Amino acids: CASSTGTGYRETQYF. This chain connects TRBV12-3 or TRBV12-4 to TRBJ2-5; 9 nucleotides agree with TRBD1. The CDR3 has 15 amino acids. Germline trimming cut 5 bases from V and 4 bases from J; bases unmatched to any gene: 8.

This clonotype appeared many times. The chain is built from TRBV20-1 and TRBJ2-2; the D is unclear. V gave up 5 bases and J gave up 6 bases, with 13 bases separating them. This CDR3 has 13 residues. Germline V CDR1 and CDR2: DFQATT, SNEGSKA (reference sequence). The DNA for the CDR3 is TGCAGTGCTCTTCACCCAGGTCCCGGGGAGCTGTTTTTT. Translated: CSALHPGPGELFF.

In this sample, this clonotype turned up a few times. The CDR3 DNA reads as TGTGCCAGCAGCGTAGTCCCGGGGGAGAACACTGAAGCTTTCTTT. Protein product: CASSVVPGENTEAFF. The J gene is TRBJ1-1, the V gene TRBV9, with a tentative D call TRBD1 (5 bases). The CDR3 is made up of 15 amino acids. V was cut by 0 bases and J by 1 base, with 10 bases left in between. Germline CDR1 SGDLS, CDR2 YYNGEE.

The table lists this clonotype with a few counts. CDR3 amino acids: CSARRITGELFF. The CDR3 DNA reads TGCAGTGCTAGAAGAATCACCGGGGAGCTGTTTTTT. This chain uses TRBV20-1 with TRBJ2-2; D is uncertain. Germline V CDR1 and CDR2: DFQATT, SNEGSKA (reference sequence). The V end was cut by 2 bases, the J end by 4 bases, with 5 bases between. The CDR3 has 12 amino acids.

This clonotype was counted only a few times. The chain links TRBV27 to TRBJ2-3; TRBD1 matches 7 bases. The CDR3 spans 14 residues. Germline V gives CDR1 MNHEY, CDR2 SMNVEV (reference sequence). The junction had 3 bases not matched to a gene; V was cut back by 3 bases and J by 3 bases. The CDR3 region has the DNA TGTGCCAGCAGTTTCACAGGGGAGACAGATACGCAGTATTTT. Protein product: CASSFTGETDTQYF.

The table lists this clonotype with a few counts. This rearrangement joins TRBV2 to TRBJ2-1, with TRBD2 as a possible D gene (5 bases). The CDR3 extends over 12 amino acids. V lost 1 base and J lost 9, with 7 bases in between. Germline loops: CDR1 SNHLY, CDR2 FYNNEI. Written as DNA, the CDR3 is TGTGCCAGCAGTGAAGGTGGAGGTGAGCAGTTCTTC. It encodes CASSEGGGEQFF.

The sample holds a few counts of this clonotype. This chain links TRBV7-9 with TRBJ2-2; no clear D gene. The CDR3 consists of 12 residues. The V gene's germline CDR1 is SEHNR and CDR2 FQNEAQ (reference sequence). V lost 6 bases to trimming and J lost 8 bases, with 10 bases between them. This CDR3 reads CASRRWAGELFF. For the CDR3, the DNA is TGTGCCAGCAGGAGGTGGGCAGGGGAGCTGTTTTTT. The complete variable domain, with remaining parts taken from reference TRBV7-9 and TRBJ2-2, reads DTGVSQNPRHKITKRGQNVTFRCDPISEHNRLYWYRQTLGQGPEFLTYFQNEAQLEKSRLLSDRFSAERPKGSFSTLEIQRTEQGDSAMYLCASRRWAGELFFGEGSRLTVL.

This clonotype was seen at least ten times. The chain employs TRBV10-2 and TRBJ2-3, with a weak D call TRBD1 (6 bases). V lost 6 bases to trimming and J lost 4 bases, with 14 bases between them. The CDR3 totals 14 residues. The germline V gene has CDR1 WSHSY and CDR2 SAAADI. The CDR3 loop is CASRRSGVADTQYF. CDR3 DNA sequence: TGCGCCAGCAGACGATCAGGGGTGGCAGATACGCAGTATTTT.

This clonotype turned up a few times. The chain couples TRBV7-9 to TRBJ2-2, with D tentatively TRBD1 or TRBD2 (6 bases each). CDR3 size: 17 residues. Trimming removed 3 bases at V and 1 base at J, with 15 bases between. Germline assignment: CDR1 SEHNR and CDR2 FQNEAQ (reference sequence). The CDR3 DNA follows: TGTGCCAGCAGCTTCCCTCCGGGGGCAATGAACACCGGGGAGCTGTTTTTT. This sequence encodes CASSFPPGAMNTGELFF. The whole variable domain, filled in from reference TRBV7-9 and TRBJ2-2, reads DTGVSQNPRHKITKRGQNVTFRCDPISEHNRLYWYRQTLGQGPEFLTYFQNEAQLEKSRLLSDRFSAERPKGSFSTLEIQRTEQGDSAMYLCASSFPPGAMNTGELFFGEGSRLTVL.

The V gene is TRBV6-5, the J gene TRBJ2-7, with 7 bases identical to TRBD1. CDR1 and CDR2 from the germline V gene are MNHEY and SVGAGI. V trimming: 2 bases; J trimming: 0 bases; junction bases outside the gene matches: 7. This CDR3 contains 16 residues. This CDR3 reads CASSYGRWDSSYEQYF. CDR3 sequence (DNA): TGTGCCAGCAGTTACGGGCGGTGGGACAGCTCCTACGAGCAGTACTTC.

The chain's CDR3 is CASSHKIGLAGYNEQFF. The CDR3 nucleotides are TGTGCCAGCAGCCACAAGATCGGACTAGCGGGATACAATGAGCAGTTCTTC. The V call is TRBV3-1, the J call TRBJ2-1, with 12 bases fitting TRBD2. Trimming took 3 bases from V and 4 from J; bases not matched to a gene: 7. The CDR3 covers 17 residues. CDR1 is LGHDT, CDR2 YNNKEL, per germline (reference sequence).

Here the CDR3 DNA reads TGTGCCAGCAGTTTTTCCGGGACAGGGGGCCACGAGCAGTACTTC. It specifies CASSFSGTGGHEQYF. V and J are TRBV12-3 or TRBV12-4 and TRBJ2-7; 12 bases align to TRBD1. V lost 3 bases and J lost 5; bases outside the gene matches: 5. The CDR3 extends over 15 amino acids.

The table lists this clonotype with a few counts. V usage is TRBV29-1 and J usage is TRBJ1-4; D gene ambiguous. In germline, CDR1 is SQVTM, CDR2 ANQGSEA. CDR3 length equals 12 residues. Between the trimmed V and J ends, which lost 3 bases and 7 bases, there was a span of 9 bases. The CDR3 DNA follows: TGCAGCGTTGACCCCGGAGGTGAAAAACTGTTTTTT. It encodes CSVDPGGEKLFF.

A few counts support this clonotype. This chain links TRBV10-3 with TRBJ2-4; 13 nucleotides align to TRBD2. The J segment lost 3 bases and the V segment lost 8 bases, leaving 13 bases of the junction unmatched. The V gene's germline CDR1 is ENHRY and CDR2 SYGVKD. The CDR3 is 18 amino acids. DNA of the CDR3: TGTGCCATCGCGCGAGGGACTAGCGGGGAAGTGGGCAAAAACATTCAGTACTTC. Its protein is CAIARGTSGEVGKNIQYF.

This clonotype was seen a few times. V and J are TRBV4-2 and TRBJ1-5; 11 positions match TRBD1. The ends lost 4 bases at V and 6 bases at J; junction bases unmatched: 14. The length of the CDR3 is 18 residues. Germline V gives CDR1 LGHNA, CDR2 YNFKEQ. The CDR3 here is CASSPRSTGTGGFQPQHF. The CDR3 bases are TGTGCCAGCAGCCCCCGAAGCACCGGGACAGGGGGTTTTCAGCCCCAGCATTTT.